The entry below describes one T cell receptor (beta chain). No cognate antigen has been identified for it. No base-level quality is on record; no much larger clone is a single base apart. This specimen belongs to a study of shared clonotypes between healthy human individuals (dated by TCRdb to 2018 to 2021). Some background on the complete study: Three men and a couple of women, aged 18 to 49 years, made up the cohort. For each donor, three plates each were used for CD4 naive and CD4 memory, two plates were used for CD8 naive, and one plate was used for CD8 memory. Blood TCR repertoires of about five healthy adults were deeply sequenced to estimate repertoire size and the extent of clonotype sharing between individuals. To increase sequencing depth and limit assay-specific biases, different laboratories used diverse techniques to prepare libraries and sequence TCR repertoires. Between about 0.94 and 8.9 billion PBMCs per donor were obtained by leukapheresis.

Reading from cysteine to phenylalanine, the CDR3 counts 15 amino acids. The sequence is cut down to CDR3 DNA, 45 bases in frame from base 1. Deletion took 1 base off V and 4 bases off J, with a span of 12 bases between the germline ends. CDR1 and CDR2 are read off the germline V gene as SGHTA and FQGNSA. Donors were healthy HIV-negative adults with no recently reported acute infections or vaccinations. Only Caucasian adults living in Nashville, Tennessee, USA were represented among the donors. CD4+ T cells were enriched through magnetic negative selection, after which naive cells were positively selected on CD45RA and the remaining negative fraction served as the memory subset. Blood was obtained by leukapheresis, after which PBMCs were separated by Ficoll-Histopaque density gradient centrifugation and cryopreserved in liquid nitrogen vapor phase. Analytical flow cytometry was used to check the purity and quantity of each magnetically sorted T cell population. Genomic DNA was isolated from each sorted fraction and quantified by UV absorbance on a Nanodrop 2000c.

Using the deep immunoSEQ assay, TCR CDR3 regions were amplified from genomic DNA by multiplex PCR. Extracted genomic DNA from each cell subset was distributed evenly across all wells of several immunoSEQ 96-well plates, and each plate was treated as a replicate. For sorted subsets, around 200 ng genomic DNA, equal to about 30,000 T cell genomes, was loaded into each replicate PCR. Purified libraries were quantified with a Qubit 3.0 fluorometer, sized on a Bioanalyzer 2100, and re-quantified with the KAPA Library Quantification kit. Every immunoSEQ 96-well plate was sequenced on a dedicated single-read 150-cycle Illumina NextSeq 550 flow cell. In the paper's pipeline: Because the immunoSEQ output included only junctional sequences and no quality scores, the filtering could not be the same as the filtering used for full-length reads. To assign V/J genes and CDR3, sequences were annotated against IMGT germline references using PyIR, a Python wrapper for IgBLAST v1.9. Any read was removed if the V/J assignment was weak (E-value above 1e-6), the CDR3 was missing, or the read contained stop codons, out-of-frame junctions, or ambiguous translated residues. V3J clonotypes were defined as sequences sharing the same inferred V gene, J gene, and CDR3 amino acid sequence. Percentage overlap between repertoires was calculated by dividing the number of shared unique clonotypes by the size of the smaller repertoire. Richness of each repertoire was evaluated using RTK rarefaction, the Chao1 estimator, and Recon v2.1 estimates of unobserved clonotypes. Generation probabilities were computed with OLGA for all TCRbeta clonotypes obtained by the gDNA method from several donors. TCRdb limited this immuneACCESS table to in-frame rearrangements with V and J called. A share of clones is missing; checked studies link under half to unresolved V genes, and the rest is unexplained. That table gives V, J and clone size, and the DNA gave D and trimming. Counted in this sample were some 2.1 million clones; 95% of them appeared once. Of the sample, 0.1% to 0.15% falls within the top ten clones.

General conclusions and limits of the study: Because the study included a small number of donors, the genetic and exposure-history diversity represented was limited. Rarefaction of sorted-subset datasets indicated incomplete sequencing despite the large sequencing depth. When a few donors were compared, the shared fraction of clonotypes was about 5.4% for naive CD4, over 3% for naive CD8, more than 2% for memory CD4, and around 0.4% for memory CD8. Naive subsets generally had larger estimated clonotype richness than memory subsets did. Compared with non-shared clonotypes, clonotypes shared by all four sorted-subset donors had higher generation probabilities. Sampling was restricted to blood, and TCR repertoires in tissues likely differ from the TCR repertoires found in blood. Based on pairwise subsampling, the degree of clonotype sharing among donors was expected to be affected by sequencing depth.

The sequenced sample consisted of naive CD4+ T cells sorted from blood. In the paper's terms, the cell subset or site label means: CD45RA+ positively selected. This receptor was identified in a man aged 18 to 29 in good health. This receptor chain uses TRBV7-2 and TRBJ2-3; TRBD1 might be the D gene, on 6 matching bases. CDR3 loop: CASSLGGPLPDTQYF. The sequence in DNA is TGTGCCAGCAGCTTAGGGGGGCCCCTCCCAGATACGCAGTATTTT.